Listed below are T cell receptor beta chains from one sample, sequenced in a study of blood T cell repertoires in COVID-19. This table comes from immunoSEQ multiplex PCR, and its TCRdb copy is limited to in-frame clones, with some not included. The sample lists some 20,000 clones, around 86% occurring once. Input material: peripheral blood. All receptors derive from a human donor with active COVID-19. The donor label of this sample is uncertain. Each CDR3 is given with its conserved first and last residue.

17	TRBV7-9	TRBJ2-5	CASSPRLAGSPRETQYF
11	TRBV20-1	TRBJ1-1	CSASQGVEAFF
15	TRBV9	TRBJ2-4	CASSPERGGRNIQYF
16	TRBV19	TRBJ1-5	CASIGRPRGSNQPQHF
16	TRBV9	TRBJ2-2	CASSPRTSGDTGELFF
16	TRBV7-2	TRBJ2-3	CASSLFLAISTDTQYF
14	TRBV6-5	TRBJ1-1	CASSYDSVRTEAFF
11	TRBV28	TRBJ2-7	CASSVRFEQYF
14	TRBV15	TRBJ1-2	CAAHSGVSNYGYTF
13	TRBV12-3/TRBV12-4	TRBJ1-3	CATGSSSGNTIYF
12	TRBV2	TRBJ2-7	CASSRQGYEQYF
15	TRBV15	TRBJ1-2	CATSRDPWTGGGYTF
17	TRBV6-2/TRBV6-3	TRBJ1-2	CASSYDPGRGITDGYTF
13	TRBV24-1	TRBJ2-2	CASRDSSAGELFF
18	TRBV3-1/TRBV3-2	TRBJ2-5	CASSQGKTSGGIQETQYF
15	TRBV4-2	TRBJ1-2	CASSAPQGVHYGYTF
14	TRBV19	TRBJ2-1	CASSSSGGRNEQFF
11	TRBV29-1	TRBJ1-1	CSVERNTEAFF
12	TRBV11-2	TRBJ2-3	CASSLAGGRRYF
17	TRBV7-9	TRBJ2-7	CASSSRKASGAIYEQYF
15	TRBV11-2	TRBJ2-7	CASSLERGLTYEQYF
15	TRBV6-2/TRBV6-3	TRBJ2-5	CASSMLAGFRETQYF
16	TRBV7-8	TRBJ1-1	CASSLGQAKLNTEAFF
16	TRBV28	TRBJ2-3	CASSALAGGPPDTQYF
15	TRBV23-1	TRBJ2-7	CASSPPGQGTYEQYF
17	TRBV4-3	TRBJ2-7	CASSQDGGGGPPYEQYF
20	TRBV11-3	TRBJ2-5	CASYKGFSLWTGGVLETQYF
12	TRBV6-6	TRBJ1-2	CASSDRNYGYTF
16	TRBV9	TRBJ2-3	CASSVNIGSNSDTQYF
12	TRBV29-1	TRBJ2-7	CSGQDRAYEQYF
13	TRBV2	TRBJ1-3	CASFAISGNTIYF
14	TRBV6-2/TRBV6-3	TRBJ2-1	CASSYWLGENEQFF
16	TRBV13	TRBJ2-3	CASSSKTGLNTDTQYF
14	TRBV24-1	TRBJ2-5	CATPSSGVRETQYF
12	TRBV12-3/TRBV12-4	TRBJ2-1	CASSLLGDEQFF
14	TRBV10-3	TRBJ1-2	CAISSQGTRRGYTF
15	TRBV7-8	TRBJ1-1	CASSRGNRADTEAFF
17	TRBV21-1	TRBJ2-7	CASSKERRQGECYEQYF
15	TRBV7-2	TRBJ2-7	CASSSGQGVPYEQYF
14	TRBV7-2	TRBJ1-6	CASSPGTVRSPLHF
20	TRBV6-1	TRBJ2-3	CASSDLSGGLLITSTDTQYF
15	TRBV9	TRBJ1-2	CASSVSAGGHYGYTF
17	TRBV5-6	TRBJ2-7	CASSPRGLGRGYYEQYF
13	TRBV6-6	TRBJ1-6	CASSFDRNSPLHF
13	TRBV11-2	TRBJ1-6	CASSPGQGRTLHF
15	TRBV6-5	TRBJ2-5	CASSYGQGSQETQYF
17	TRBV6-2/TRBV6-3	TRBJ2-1	CASSYSTTAAGYNEQFF
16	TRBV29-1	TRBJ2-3	CSVDGTSGGAVDTQYF
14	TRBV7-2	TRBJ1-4	CASSLVSLSEKLFF
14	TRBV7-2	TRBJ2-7	CASRMKGTTTEQYF
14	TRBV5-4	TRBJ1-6	CASSSTGYNSPLHF
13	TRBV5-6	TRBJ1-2	CASSRQGSYGYTF
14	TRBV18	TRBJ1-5	CASSGEGAVQPQHF
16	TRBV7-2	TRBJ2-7	CASSLATNRGNYEQYF
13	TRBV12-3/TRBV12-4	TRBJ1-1	CASSREQGQVAFF